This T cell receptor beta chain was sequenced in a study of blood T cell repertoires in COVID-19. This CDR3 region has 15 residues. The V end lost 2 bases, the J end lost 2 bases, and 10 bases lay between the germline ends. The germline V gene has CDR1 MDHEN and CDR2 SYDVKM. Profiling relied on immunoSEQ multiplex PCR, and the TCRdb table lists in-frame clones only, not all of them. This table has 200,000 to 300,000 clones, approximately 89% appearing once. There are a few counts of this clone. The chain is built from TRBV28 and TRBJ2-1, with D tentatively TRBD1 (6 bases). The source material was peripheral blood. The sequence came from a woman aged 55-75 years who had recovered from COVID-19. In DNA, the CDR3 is TGTGCCAGCAGTTTACAGGGGACCCCCTACAATGAGCAGTTCTTC. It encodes CASSLQGTPYNEQFF. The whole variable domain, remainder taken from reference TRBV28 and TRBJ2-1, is DVKVTQSSRYLVKRTGEKVFLECVQDMDHENMFWYRQDPGLGLRLIYFSYDVKMKEKGDIPEGYSVSREKKERFSLILESASTNQTSMYLCASSLQGTPYNEQFFGPGTRLTVL.